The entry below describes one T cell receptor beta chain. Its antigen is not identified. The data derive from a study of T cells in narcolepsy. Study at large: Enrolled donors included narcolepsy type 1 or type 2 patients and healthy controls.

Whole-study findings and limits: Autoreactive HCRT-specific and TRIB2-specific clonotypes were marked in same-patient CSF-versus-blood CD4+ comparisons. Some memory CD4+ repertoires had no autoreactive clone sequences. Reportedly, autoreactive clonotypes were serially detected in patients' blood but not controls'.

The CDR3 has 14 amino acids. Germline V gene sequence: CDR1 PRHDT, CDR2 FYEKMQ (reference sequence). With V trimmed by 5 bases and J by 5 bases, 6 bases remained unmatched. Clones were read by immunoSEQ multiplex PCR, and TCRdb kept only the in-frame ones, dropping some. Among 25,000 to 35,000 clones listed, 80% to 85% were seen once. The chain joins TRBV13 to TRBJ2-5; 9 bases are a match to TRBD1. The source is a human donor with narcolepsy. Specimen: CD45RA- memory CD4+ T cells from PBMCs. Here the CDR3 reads CASSIPGQGETQYF. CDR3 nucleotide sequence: TGTGCCAGCAGCATTCCGGGACAGGGTGAGACCCAGTACTTC.